The 10 T cell receptor beta chains listed next were all sequenced from one sample in a study of T-cell memory formation after mild COVID-19. One entry per CDR3 protein, called by TCRdb with MiXCR from the 5' RACE reads. The table lists under 300,000 distinct CDR3 sequences, over 9% of them singletons. Source material: PBMCs or a T cell subset sorted from them (not recorded which). The receptors were sampled from a man in his late teens or twenties who had mild COVID-19 (a few samples of this study predate the infection). Cell type and time point are not known.

This chain joins TRBV6-6 and TRBJ2-2; 8 bases agree with TRBD1. J was trimmed by 6 bases and V by 5 bases; bases with no gene match: 5. Germline assignment: CDR1 MNHNY and CDR2 SVGAGI (reference sequence). The CDR3 contains 14 residues. DNA for the CDR3: TGTGCCAGCAGTACCCCAGGGGGCCCCGGGGAGCTGTTTTTT. Translation gives CASSTPGGPGELFF.

There are a few counts of this clonotype. The rearrangement links TRBV5-1 to TRBJ1-1; 11 positions agree with TRBD1. CDR1 is SGHRS, CDR2 YFSETQ, per germline. The CDR3 has 15 residues. V was clipped by 4 bases and J by 6 bases; unmatched bases: 8. CDR3 DNA: TGCGCCAGCAGCATACCGGGACAGGGGGGGCCTGAAGCTTTCTTT. Amino acids: CASSIPGQGGPEAFF. Variable domain in full (rest from reference TRBV5-1 and TRBJ1-1): KAGVTQTPRYLIKTRGQQVTLSCSPISGHRSVSWYQQTPGQGLQFLFEYFSETQRNKGNFPGRFSGRQFSNSRSEMNVSTLELGDSALYLCASSIPGQGGPEAFFGQGTRLTVV.

The rearrangement uses TRBV5-4 and TRBJ2-3; TRBD2 agrees at 8 bases. The CDR3 length is 15 residues. Germline CDR1 is SGHNT and CDR2 is YYREEE (reference sequence). J gave up 2 bases and V 4 bases, and 6 bases lay outside the gene matches. The CDR3 region is CASSPRGGLTDTQYF. CDR3 bases: TGTGCCAGCAGCCCTCGGGGGGGGCTCACAGATACGCAGTATTTT.

This rearrangement joins TRBV5-1 to TRBJ1-2, with D possibly being TRBD1 (6 bases). CDR3 length: 15 amino acids. V was shortened by 0 bases and J by 5 bases, with 14 bases between the two germline ends. CDR1 is SGHRS and CDR2 is YFSETQ in the germline V gene. DNA for the CDR3: TGCGCCAGCAGCTTGGGAGGGGGACGGATATATGGCTACACCTTC. Translated, it gives CASSLGGGRIYGYTF.

V usage is TRBV9 and J usage is TRBJ2-1; 7 bases line up with TRBD2. V shed 2 bases and J 2 bases; nucleotides not matched to a gene: 4. From germline, CDR1 is SGDLS and CDR2 YYNGEE. This CDR3 is 15 amino acids long. CDR3 residues: CASSVGGGAYNEQFF. Written as DNA, the CDR3 is TGTGCCAGCAGCGTGGGCGGGGGAGCCTACAATGAGCAGTTCTTC.

V gene TRBV12-3 or TRBV12-4 combines with J gene TRBJ2-1, with 10 bases that match TRBD2. V was pared by 5 bases and J by 7 bases, with 5 bases of the junction left unmatched. The CDR3 has 14 amino acids. As DNA, the CDR3 is TGTGCCAGCAGTACTAGCGGGGTTACGAATGAGCAGTTCTTC. Translated, it gives CASSTSGVTNEQFF.

The chain joins TRBV28 to TRBJ2-2; D ambiguous. With 1 base removed from V and 11 bases from J, the gap between germline ends came to 5 bases. Germline-derived CDR1 and CDR2 are MDHEN and SYDVKM. This CDR3 spans 11 amino acids. CDR3 amino acids: CASSLYRELFF. Here the CDR3 DNA reads TGTGCCAGCAGTTTATATCGAGAGCTGTTTTTT.

The chain employs TRBV5-1 and TRBJ2-5; TRBD1 aligns across 9 bases. Germline V gene lookup returns CDR1 SGHRS and CDR2 YFSETQ. V lost 2 bases to trimming and J lost 2 bases; unmatched junction nucleotides: 13. The CDR3 is 18 residues long. The CDR3 is CASSFTLRTGERQETQYF. For the CDR3, the DNA is TGCGCCAGCAGCTTCACACTTAGGACAGGGGAGAGGCAAGAGACCCAGTACTTC.

The table lists this clonotype with a few counts. The V and J genes are TRBV7-2 and TRBJ2-5, with 9 positions matching TRBD1. The length of the CDR3 is 17 residues. V gave up 10 bases and J gave up 4 bases; unmatched junction bases: 19. Germline CDR1 is SGHTA and CDR2 is FQGNSA. The CDR3 sequence: CAIKLGGQGKRGETQYF. The DNA for the CDR3 is TGTGCCATCAAGCTGGGGGGACAGGGCAAACGGGGAGAGACCCAGTACTTC.

This clonotype was seen more than once but under ten times. The chain carries TRBV5-1 and TRBJ1-1; a weak D match, TRBD1 (5 bases). V gave up 5 bases and J gave up 1 base, with 15 bases separating them. This CDR3 spans 15 amino acids. The germline V gene has CDR1 SGHRS and CDR2 YFSETQ. Here the CDR3 reads CASSTGTVPNTEAFF. The CDR3 nucleotides read TGCGCCAGCAGTACCGGGACCGTACCGAACACTGAAGCTTTCTTT. Together with reference TRBV5-1 and TRBJ1-1, the CDR3 gives the full variable domain: KAGVTQTPRYLIKTRGQQVTLSCSPISGHRSVSWYQQTPGQGLQFLFEYFSETQRNKGNFPGRFSGRQFSNSRSEMNVSTLELGDSALYLCASSTGTVPNTEAFFGQGTRLTVV.